The T cell receptor (beta chain) described here comes from a study of T cells in Graves' hyperthyroidism and ophthalmopathy. Germline V gene data show CDR1 as SNHLY and CDR2 as FYNNEI. The length of the CDR3 is 15 residues. The V and J ends lost 6 bases and 0 bases respectively, with 14 bases between them. Amplified TCR beta CDR3 regions derived from RNA transcripts. Using the HTBI primer set, a first-round RT-PCR was run on the TCR CDR3. TCRdb used MiXCR to reprocess the multiplex PCR reads, holding one entry per CDR3 protein. The sample holds some 370,000 distinct CDR3 sequences, roughly 17% seen once.

Sequenced material: blood. This sequence joins TRBV2 and TRBJ1-2; D gene uncertain. The source is a young woman with Graves' hyperthyroidism that later progressed to Graves' ophthalmopathy. CDR3 residues: CASRIGWASNYGYTF. As DNA, the CDR3 is TGTGCCAGCAGGATTGGATGGGCGTCTAACTATGGCTACACCTTC.